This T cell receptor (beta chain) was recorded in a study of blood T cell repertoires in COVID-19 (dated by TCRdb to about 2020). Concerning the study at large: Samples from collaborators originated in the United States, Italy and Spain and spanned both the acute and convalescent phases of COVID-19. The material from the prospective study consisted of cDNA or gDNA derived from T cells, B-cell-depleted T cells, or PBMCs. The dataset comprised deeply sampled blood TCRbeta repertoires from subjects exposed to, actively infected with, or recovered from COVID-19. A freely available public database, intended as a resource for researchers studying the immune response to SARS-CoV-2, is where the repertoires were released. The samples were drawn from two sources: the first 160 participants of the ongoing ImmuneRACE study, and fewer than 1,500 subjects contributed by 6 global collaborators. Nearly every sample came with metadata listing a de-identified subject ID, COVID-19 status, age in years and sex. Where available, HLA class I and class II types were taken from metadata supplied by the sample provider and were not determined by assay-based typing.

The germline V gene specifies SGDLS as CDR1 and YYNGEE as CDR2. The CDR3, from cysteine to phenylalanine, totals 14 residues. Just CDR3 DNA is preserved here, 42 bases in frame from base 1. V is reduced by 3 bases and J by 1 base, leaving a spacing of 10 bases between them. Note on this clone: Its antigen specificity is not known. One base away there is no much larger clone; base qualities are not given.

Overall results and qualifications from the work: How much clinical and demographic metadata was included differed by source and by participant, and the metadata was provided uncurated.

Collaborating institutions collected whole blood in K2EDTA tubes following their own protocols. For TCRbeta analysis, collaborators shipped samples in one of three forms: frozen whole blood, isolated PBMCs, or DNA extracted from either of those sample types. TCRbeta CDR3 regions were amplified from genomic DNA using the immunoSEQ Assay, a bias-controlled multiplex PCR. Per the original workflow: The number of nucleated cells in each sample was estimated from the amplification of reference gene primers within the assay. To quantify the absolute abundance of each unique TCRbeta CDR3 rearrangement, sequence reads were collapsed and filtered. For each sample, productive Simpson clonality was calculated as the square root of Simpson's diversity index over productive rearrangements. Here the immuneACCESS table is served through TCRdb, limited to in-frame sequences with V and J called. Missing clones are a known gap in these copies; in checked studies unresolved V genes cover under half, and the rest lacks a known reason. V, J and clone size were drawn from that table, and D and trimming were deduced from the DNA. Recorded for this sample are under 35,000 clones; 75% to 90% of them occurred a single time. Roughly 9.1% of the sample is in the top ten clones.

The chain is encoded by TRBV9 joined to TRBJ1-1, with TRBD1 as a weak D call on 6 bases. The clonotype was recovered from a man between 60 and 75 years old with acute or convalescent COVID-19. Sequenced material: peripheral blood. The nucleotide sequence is TGTGCCAGCAGCGCCGTGACAGGGAACACTGAAGCTTTCTTT. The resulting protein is CASSAVTGNTEAFF. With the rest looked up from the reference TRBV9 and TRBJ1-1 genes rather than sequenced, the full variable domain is DSGVTQTPKHLITATGQRVTLRCSPRSGDLSVYWYQQSLDQGLQFLIQYYNGEERAKGNILERFSAQQFPDLHSELNLSSLELGDSALYFCASSAVTGNTEAFFGQGTRLTVV.